The next 12 T cell receptor beta chains were all read from a single sample in a study of CD8+ T cells in alopecia areata. The sample's treatment: oral pan-JAK inhibitor, 5-10 mg twice daily. Extracted from the samples, RNA was reverse transcribed into cDNA to serve as the sequencing template. Data came from immunoSEQ multiplex PCR; TCRdb stores just in-frame clones and leaves some out. The sample holds roughly 120,000 clones, 58% seen once. The sequencing used CD8+ T cells sorted from blood, collected at week 4, from a patient treated with tofacitinib. Every receptor here comes from a human donor with alopecia areata.

The chain carries TRBV11-1 and TRBJ2-1; D is unresolved. Trimming stripped 1 base from V and 5 bases from J, with 6 bases between. CDR1 and CDR2 (germline): SGHAT, FQDESV (reference sequence). The CDR3 is 13 residues long. CDR3 in amino acids: CASSLVVNNEQFF. CDR3 DNA sequence: TGTGCCAGCAGCTTAGTCGTCAACAATGAGCAGTTCTTC. Variable domain in full (rest from reference TRBV11-1 and TRBJ2-1): EAEVAQSPRYKITEKSQAVAFWCDPISGHATLYWYRQILGQGPELLVQFQDESVVDDSQLPKDRFSAERLKGVDSTLKIQPAELGDSAMYLCASSLVVNNEQFFGPGTRLTVL.

The chain carries TRBV29-1 and TRBJ2-5; 7 bases agree with TRBD1. The last part of the DNA fits TRBJ2-7 better; the J call may be wrong. In germline, CDR1 is SQVTM, CDR2 ANQGSEA. This CDR3 contains 15 residues. CDR3: CSVTLDRVSSYEQYF. The CDR3 DNA is TGCAGCGTGACCCTTGACAGGGTTAGTTCCTACGAGCAGTACTTC.

The rearrangement uses TRBV6-1 and TRBJ1-2; D perhaps matches TRBD1 (5 bases). The CDR3 is made up of 11 amino acids. The germline V gene encodes CDR1 MNHNS and CDR2 SASEGT. V lost 11 bases and J lost 4, with 11 bases in between. The CDR3 spells CAGGLIYGYTF. For the CDR3, the DNA is TGTGCCGGGGGACTGATCTATGGCTACACCTTC.

This clone was recorded only once. This chain joins TRBV6-5 and TRBJ2-3, with 9 bases matching TRBD2. V was pared by 5 bases and J by 5 bases, with 8 bases of the junction left unmatched. CDR1 MNHEY and CDR2 SVGAGI come from the germline V gene. This CDR3 contains 15 residues. CDR3 amino acids: CASSGLAGAIDTQYF. CDR3 sequence (DNA): TGTGCCAGCAGTGGGTTAGCGGGGGCCATAGATACGCAGTATTTT.

The chain links TRBV29-1 to TRBJ1-1, with TRBD1 identical over 7 bases. The length of the CDR3 is 13 residues. V lost 3 bases and J lost 4; bases outside the gene matches: 5. The germline V gene encodes CDR1 SQVTM and CDR2 ANQGSEA. CDR3 in amino acids: CSVEDRRSTEAFF. CDR3 DNA: TGCAGCGTTGAGGACAGGCGAAGCACTGAAGCTTTCTTT.

This clone was seen a handful of times. This chain uses TRBV9 with TRBJ1-2; the D gene is possibly TRBD1 (5 bases). Germline V CDR1 and CDR2: SGDLS, YYNGEE. The CDR3 spans 13 residues. Trimming left V 2 bases short and J 8 bases short, with 13 bases between. CDR3 in amino acids: CASSVGVGEGYTF. The CDR3 DNA is TGTGCCAGCAGCGTTGGGGTGGGGGAAGGCTACACCTTC. Drawing the rest from reference TRBV9 and TRBJ1-2, the complete variable domain is DSGVTQTPKHLITATGQRVTLRCSPRSGDLSVYWYQQSLDQGLQFLIQYYNGEERAKGNILERFSAQQFPDLHSELNLSSLELGDSALYFCASSVGVGEGYTFGSGTRLTVV.

This chain joins TRBV7-9 and TRBJ2-3; 7 bases agree with TRBD2. The germline gives CDR1 SEHNR, CDR2 FQNEAQ (reference sequence). The CDR3 contains 17 residues. With V trimmed by 1 base and J by 2 bases, 9 bases remained unmatched. The CDR3 nucleotides are TGTGCCAGCAGCTTAGAGTCGGGCGGGGGTTACACAGATACGCAGTATTTT. Translated: CASSLESGGGYTDTQYF. Full variable domain (missing parts from reference TRBV7-9 and TRBJ2-3): DTGVSQNPRHKITKRGQNVTFRCDPISEHNRLYWYRQTLGQGPEFLTYFQNEAQLEKSRLLSDRFSAERPKGSFSTLEIQRTEQGDSAMYLCASSLESGGGYTDTQYFGPGTRLTVL.

This clone was detected a few times. J is TRBJ2-1 and V is TRBV29-1, with D unresolved. V was pared by 0 bases and J by 8 bases, with 8 bases between. This CDR3 is built from 12 residues. CDR1 SQVTM and CDR2 ANQGSEA come from the germline V gene. The CDR3 loop is CSVEDLSDEQFF. The CDR3 DNA is TGCAGCGTTGAAGATCTAAGTGATGAGCAGTTCTTC.

The J gene is TRBJ1-5, the V gene TRBV7-2; D call uncertain. V lost 4 bases and J lost 3, with 10 bases in between. This CDR3 is built from 14 residues. The germline V gene encodes CDR1 SGHTA and CDR2 FQGNSA. The CDR3 reads CASSWEGPNQPQHF. As DNA, the CDR3 is TGTGCCAGCAGCTGGGAGGGCCCCAATCAGCCCCAGCATTTT.

The J gene is TRBJ2-1, the V gene TRBV14; 10 bases line up with TRBD2. V lost 2 bases, J lost 5 bases, and 3 bases stayed unmatched. The CDR3 has 15 residues. Looked up from germline, CDR1 is SGHDN and CDR2 is FVKESK. CDR3 DNA sequence: TGTGCCAGCAGCCAATTGCTAGCGGGGGACAATGAGCAGTTCTTC. Its protein is CASSQLLAGDNEQFF.

This chain uses TRBV7-2 with TRBJ1-1, with 10 nucleotides matching TRBD1. The CDR3 covers 13 residues. Germline V gene lookup returns CDR1 SGHTA and CDR2 FQGNSA. Trimming at V came to 4 bases and at J to 6 bases, leaving 2 bases not matched to a gene. CDR3 in amino acids: CASSSGQGPEAFF. The CDR3 nucleotides are TGTGCCAGCAGCTCGGGACAGGGGCCTGAAGCTTTCTTT.

This rearrangement joins TRBV7-9 to TRBJ2-1; 9 bases agree with TRBD2. V shed 3 bases and J 6 bases; nucleotides not matched to a gene: 6. CDR3 size: 15 residues. In germline, CDR1 is SEHNR, CDR2 FQNEAQ (reference sequence). This chain's CDR3 is CASSFVGLAGNEQFF. The CDR3 nucleotides are TGTGCCAGCAGCTTTGTGGGACTAGCTGGCAATGAGCAGTTCTTC.